These T cell receptor beta chains were read from a single sample in a study of OX40 agonist ivuxolimab in advanced cancers. TCRdb's copy holds only in-frame clones and misses some; the assay was immunoSEQ multiplex PCR. This sample has about 86,000 clones, with 91% found just once. The sample here was CD4+ or CD8+ T cells sorted from blood, taken in a trial of the OX40 agonist ivuxolimab. The receptors were sampled from an adult with an advanced solid tumor such as melanoma, head and neck, liver or kidney cancer. Both conserved end residues are part of each CDR3. Fields, in order: clone size, V gene, J gene, D gene, CDR3 protein, CDR3 DNA. A D gene is named only where the DNA matches it firmly. The size entry is marked missing in some rows and otherwise reads once, few, many or a size class.

>.|TRBV2|TRBJ1-2|.
CASSETRDIGGYTF
TGTGCCAGCAGTGAGACCCGGGACATAGGGGGCTACACCTTC
>.|TRBV6-4|TRBJ2-3|.
CASSGDSTDTQYF
TGTGCCAGCAGTGGGGACAGCACAGATACGCAGTATTTT
>.|TRBV7-2|TRBJ2-5|.
CASSRGLQETQYF
TGTGCCAGCAGCAGAGGGTTGCAAGAGACCCAGTACTTC
>.|TRBV30|TRBJ2-2|TRBD2
CAFTLAGSTGELFF
TGTGCCTTCACACTAGCGGGGTCCACCGGGGAGCTGTTTTTT
>.|TRBV11-2|TRBJ2-3|.
CASSLGSAGDTQYF
TGTGCCAGCAGCTTAGGATCAGCGGGAGATACGCAGTATTTT
>once|TRBV10-3|TRBJ2-1|TRBD2
CAISGTSGGGSYNEQFF
TGTGCCATCAGCGGGACTAGCGGGGGCGGGTCCTACAATGAGCAGTTCTTC
>.|TRBV11-2|TRBJ2-7|.
CASSHYYEQYF
TGTGCCAGCAGCCACTACTACGAGCAGTACTTC
>.|TRBV27|TRBJ1-6|.
CASSLDSNSPLHF
TGTGCCAGCAGTTTGGACAGCAATTCACCCCTCCACTTT
>.|TRBV6-1|TRBJ2-2|.
CASSEALRLATGELFF
TGTGCCAGCAGTGAAGCGCTTCGCCTAGCCACCGGGGAGCTGTTTTTT
>.|TRBV28|TRBJ1-2|.
CASTTRGGYGYTF
TGTGCCAGCACTACCCGGGGGGGGTACGGCTACACCTTC
>.|TRBV2|TRBJ2-5|.
CASSGKTQYF
TGTGCCAGCAGTGGTAAGACCCAGTACTTC
>once|TRBV27|TRBJ2-7|.
CASSIHGYEQYF
TGTGCCAGCAGTATACACGGATACGAGCAGTACTTC
>.|TRBV27|TRBJ1-2|TRBD1
CASSLGTGSGYTF
TGTGCCAGCAGTTTAGGGACAGGGTCTGGCTACACCTTC
>.|TRBV11-2|TRBJ2-2|.
CASSPTTASTGELFF
TGTGCCAGCAGCCCCACTACCGCCTCCACCGGGGAGCTGTTTTTT
>few|TRBV6-1|TRBJ2-7|.
CASSELRDGLYEQYF
TGTGCCAGCAGTGAACTAAGGGACGGCCTCTACGAGCAGTACTTC
>once|TRBV28|TRBJ1-2|.
CASKLLGLANYGYTF
TGTGCCAGCAAACTATTGGGCTTAGCTAACTATGGCTACACCTTC
>.|TRBV30|TRBJ2-3|.
CAWSVTGRPTDTQYF
TGTGCCTGGAGTGTCACAGGCCGGCCCACAGATACGCAGTATTTT
>once|TRBV7-2|TRBJ2-1|TRBD2
CASSPREREGQNEQFF
TGTGCCAGCAGCCCCAGGGAGCGGGAGGGCCAAAATGAGCAGTTCTTC
>once|TRBV4-1|TRBJ1-5|.
CASSLQGEGNQPQHF
TGCGCCAGCAGCCTTCAGGGAGAGGGCAATCAGCCCCAGCATTTT
>.|TRBV9|TRBJ2-2|TRBD2
CASSPNSGSNTGELFF
TGTGCCAGCAGCCCAAATAGCGGGAGCAACACCGGGGAGCTGTTTTTT
>.|TRBV7-7|TRBJ1-1|.
CASSSTLGEEAFF
TGTGCTAGCAGTTCAACCTTAGGGGAGGAAGCTTTCTTT
>.|TRBV6-1|TRBJ1-5|TRBD1
CASSDRGPDSNQPQHF
TGTGCCAGCAGTGACAGGGGGCCCGATAGCAATCAGCCCCAGCATTTT
>.|TRBV6-1|TRBJ1-2|.
CASSEWGGYGYTF
TGTGCCAGCAGTGAATGGGGCGGGTATGGCTACACCTTC
>.|TRBV19|TRBJ2-3|.
CASSIDITFTVTDTQYF
TGTGCCAGTAGTATAGATATTACGTTCACAGTTACAGATACGCAGTATTTT
>.|TRBV28|TRBJ2-7|TRBD2
CASSRRTSGSYEQYF
TGTGCCAGCAGCCGCCGGACTAGCGGGAGCTACGAGCAGTACTTC
>.|TRBV4-1|TRBJ2-1|TRBD2
CASSPRGGPGTSGRISYNEQFF
TGCGCCAGCAGCCCCCGGGGAGGGCCCGGGACTAGCGGGAGGATCTCCTACAATGAGCAGTTCTTC
>.|TRBV6-5|TRBJ1-1|TRBD1
CASSYWTGGTEAFF
TGTGCCAGCAGTTACTGGACAGGGGGCACTGAAGCTTTCTTT
>.|TRBV6-6|TRBJ2-1|TRBD1
CASSRPGTGEVNEQFF
TGTGCCAGCAGCCGCCCCGGGACAGGGGAAGTGAATGAGCAGTTCTTC
>.|TRBV28|TRBJ2-1|.
CASSYNNEQFF
TGTGCCAGCAGTTATAACAATGAGCAGTTCTTC
>.|TRBV2|TRBJ2-7|.
CASSEAGPLYEQYF
TGTGCCAGCAGTGAAGCTGGCCCATTGTACGAGCAGTACTTC
>few|TRBV30|TRBJ1-2|.
CAWSRVFYGYTF
TGTGCCTGGAGTCGGGTCTTCTATGGCTACACCTTC
>once|TRBV4-1|TRBJ1-5|TRBD1
CASSHAGTASTNQPQHF
TGCGCCAGCAGCCACGCCGGGACAGCCAGTACTAATCAGCCCCAGCATTTT
>.|TRBV19|TRBJ2-2|.
CASSIDTADTGELFF
TGTGCCAGTAGTATAGATACTGCGGACACCGGGGAGCTGTTTTTT
>.|TRBV29-1|TRBJ2-5|TRBD2
CSVLAGTQETQYF
TGCAGCGTCCTAGCGGGCACCCAAGAGACCCAGTACTTC
>.|TRBV6-5|TRBJ2-7|TRBD1
CASRSRQGGLDEQYF
TGTGCCAGCAGATCGAGACAGGGGGGTTTGGACGAGCAGTACTTC
>.|TRBV6-1|TRBJ1-1|.
CASMRGTLNTEAFF
TGTGCCAGCATGCGAGGGACCTTAAACACTGAAGCTTTCTTT
>.|TRBV5-8|TRBJ2-3|.
CASTQYTDTQYF
TGTGCCAGCACCCAATACACAGATACGCAGTATTTT
>.|TRBV4-1|TRBJ1-5|.
CASSQEIPWGGNQPQHF
TGCGCCAGCAGCCAAGAAATTCCTTGGGGGGGCAATCAGCCCCAGCATTTT
>.|TRBV7-2|TRBJ2-7|.
CASSQGGLSSYEQYF
TGTGCCAGCAGCCAAGGCGGTTTGAGCTCCTACGAGCAGTACTTC
>.|TRBV29-1|TRBJ1-1|.
CSVGMNAEAFF
TGCAGCGTTGGGATGAACGCTGAAGCTTTCTTT